The clone carrying this T cell receptor (beta chain) was counted a few times. No antigen is known for it. The data stem from a study of T cells after yellow fever vaccination. Whole-study context: Preparation of fractions with low cell numbers was performed using SMART-Seq v4 Ultra Low Input. Study-level findings and limits: Primary-vaccination clones mostly resurfaced post-booster (about 96% CD4, 75% to 90% CD8). The secondary response was weaker, and its peak arrived faster, on day 5 versus 15. Sorted repertoires could include abundant contaminating clonotypes from bulk cells.

The CDR3 consists of 14 residues. J was trimmed by 4 bases and V by 2 bases; bases with no gene match: 3. TCRdb reanalysed the 5' RACE reads using MiXCR and keeps one entry per CDR3 protein. The sample shows 400,000 to 650,000 distinct CDR3 sequences, 21% of them seen only once. The TCR sequence derives from a man aged 18 to 30 who received the YFV17D yellow fever vaccine. The chain links TRBV12-3 or TRBV12-4 to TRBJ1-1; 8 bases line up with TRBD1. The specimen was PBMCs, collected about 20 days after the first yellow fever vaccination. DNA of the CDR3: TGTGCCAGCAGTTTAATTGACAGGGGCACTGAAGCTTTCTTT. Translation: CASSLIDRGTEAFF.